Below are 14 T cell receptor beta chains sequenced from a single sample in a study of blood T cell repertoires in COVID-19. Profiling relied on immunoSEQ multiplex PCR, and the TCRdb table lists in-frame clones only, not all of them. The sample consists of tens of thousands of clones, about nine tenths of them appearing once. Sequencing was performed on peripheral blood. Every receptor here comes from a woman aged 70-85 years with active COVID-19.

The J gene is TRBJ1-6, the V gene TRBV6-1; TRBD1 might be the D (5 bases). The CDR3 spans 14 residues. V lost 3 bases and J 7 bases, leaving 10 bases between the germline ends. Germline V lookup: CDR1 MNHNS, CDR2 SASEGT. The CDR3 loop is CASSENRFNSPLHF. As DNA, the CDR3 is TGTGCCAGCAGTGAGAACAGGTTCAATTCACCCCTCCACTTT.

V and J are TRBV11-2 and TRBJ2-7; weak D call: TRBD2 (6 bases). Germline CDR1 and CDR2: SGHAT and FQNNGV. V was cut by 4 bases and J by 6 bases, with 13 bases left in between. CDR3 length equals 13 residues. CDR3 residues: CASSYGSSVEQYF. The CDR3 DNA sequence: TGTGCCAGCAGCTACGGGAGCTCGGTCGAGCAGTACTTC.

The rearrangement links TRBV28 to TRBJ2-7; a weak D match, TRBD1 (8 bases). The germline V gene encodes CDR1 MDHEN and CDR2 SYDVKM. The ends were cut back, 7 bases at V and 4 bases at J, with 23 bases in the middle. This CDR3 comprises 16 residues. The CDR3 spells CASTSWGGTGRYEQYF. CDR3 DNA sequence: TGTGCCAGCACCTCCTGGGGGGGGACAGGACGGTACGAGCAGTACTTC.

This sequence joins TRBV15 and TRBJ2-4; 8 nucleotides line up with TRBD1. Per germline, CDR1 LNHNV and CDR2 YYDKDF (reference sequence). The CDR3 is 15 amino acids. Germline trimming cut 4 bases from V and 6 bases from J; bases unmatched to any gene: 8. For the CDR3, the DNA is TGTGCCACCAGCAAAACCAGGGGGACAGGAAACATTCAGTACTTC. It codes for CATSKTRGTGNIQYF.

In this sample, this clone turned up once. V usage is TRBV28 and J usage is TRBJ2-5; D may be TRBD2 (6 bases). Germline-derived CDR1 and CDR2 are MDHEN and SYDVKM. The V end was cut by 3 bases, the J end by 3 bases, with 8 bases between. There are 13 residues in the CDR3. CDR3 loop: CASSLGLEETQYF. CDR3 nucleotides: TGTGCCAGCAGTTTGGGACTGGAAGAGACCCAGTACTTC. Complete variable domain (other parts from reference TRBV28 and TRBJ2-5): DVKVTQSSRYLVKRTGEKVFLECVQDMDHENMFWYRQDPGLGLRLIYFSYDVKMKEKGDIPEGYSVSREKKERFSLILESASTNQTSMYLCASSLGLEETQYFGPGTRLLVL.

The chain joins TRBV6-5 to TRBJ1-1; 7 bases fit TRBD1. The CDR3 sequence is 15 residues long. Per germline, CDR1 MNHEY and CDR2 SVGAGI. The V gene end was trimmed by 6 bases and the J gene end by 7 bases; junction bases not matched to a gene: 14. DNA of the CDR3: TGTGCCAGCAGCCCGAGTCGGACAGGCGGAATTGAAGCTTTCTTT. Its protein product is CASSPSRTGGIEAFF.

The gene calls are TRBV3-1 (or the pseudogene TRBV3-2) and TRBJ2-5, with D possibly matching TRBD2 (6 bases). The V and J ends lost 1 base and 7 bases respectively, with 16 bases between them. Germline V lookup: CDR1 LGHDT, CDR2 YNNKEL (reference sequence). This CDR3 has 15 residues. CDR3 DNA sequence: TGTGCCAGCAGCCAAGCCCAGGGACTTGGGGGGACCCAGTACTTC. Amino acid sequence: CASSQAQGLGGTQYF.

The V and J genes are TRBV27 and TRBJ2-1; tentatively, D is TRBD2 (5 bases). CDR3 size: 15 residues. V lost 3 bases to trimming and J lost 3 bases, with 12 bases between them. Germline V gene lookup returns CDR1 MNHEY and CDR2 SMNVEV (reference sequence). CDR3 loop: CASSFRRPHYNEQFF. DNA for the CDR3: TGTGCCAGCAGTTTTAGGAGGCCTCACTACAATGAGCAGTTCTTC.

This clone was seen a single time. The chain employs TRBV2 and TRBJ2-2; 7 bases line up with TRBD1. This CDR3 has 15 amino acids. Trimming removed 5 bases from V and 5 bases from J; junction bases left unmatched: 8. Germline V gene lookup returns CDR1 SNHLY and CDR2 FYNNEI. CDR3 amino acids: CASSRWDSSTGELFF. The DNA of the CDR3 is TGTGCCAGCAGTCGATGGGACAGTAGTACCGGGGAGCTGTTTTTT.

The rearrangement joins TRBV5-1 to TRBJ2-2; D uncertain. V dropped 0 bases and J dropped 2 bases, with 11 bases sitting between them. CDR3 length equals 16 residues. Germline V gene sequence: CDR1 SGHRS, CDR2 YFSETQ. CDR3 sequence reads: CASSLEVAENTGELFF. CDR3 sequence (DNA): TGCGCCAGCAGCTTGGAAGTTGCGGAAAACACCGGGGAGCTGTTTTTT.

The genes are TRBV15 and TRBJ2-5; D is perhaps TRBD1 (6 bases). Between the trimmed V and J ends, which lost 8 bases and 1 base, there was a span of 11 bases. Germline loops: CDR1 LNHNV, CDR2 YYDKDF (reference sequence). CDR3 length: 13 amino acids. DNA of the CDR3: TGTGCCACCTTTGACAGGAGCCAAGAGACCCAGTACTTC. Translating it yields CATFDRSQETQYF.

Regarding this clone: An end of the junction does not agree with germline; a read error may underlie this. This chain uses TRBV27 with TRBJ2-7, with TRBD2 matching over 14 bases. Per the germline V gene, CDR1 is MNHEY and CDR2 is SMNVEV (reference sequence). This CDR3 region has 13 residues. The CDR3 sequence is CASSLRTSGRLVF. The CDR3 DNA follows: TGTGCCAGCAGTTTAAGGACTAGCGGGAGGCTGGTATTC.

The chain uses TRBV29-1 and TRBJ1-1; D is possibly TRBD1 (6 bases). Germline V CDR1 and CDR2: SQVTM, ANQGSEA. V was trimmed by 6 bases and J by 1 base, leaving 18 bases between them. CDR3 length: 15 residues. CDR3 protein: CSVNRYGTKNTEAFF. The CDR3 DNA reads TGCAGCGTGAACCGATACGGGACAAAGAACACTGAAGCTTTCTTT. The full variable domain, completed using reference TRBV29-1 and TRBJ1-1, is SAVISQKPSRDICQRGTSLTIQCQVDSQVTMMFWYRQQPGQSLTLIATANQGSEATYESGFVIDKFPISRPNLTFSTLTVSNMSPEDSSIYLCSVNRYGTKNTEAFFGQGTRLTVV.

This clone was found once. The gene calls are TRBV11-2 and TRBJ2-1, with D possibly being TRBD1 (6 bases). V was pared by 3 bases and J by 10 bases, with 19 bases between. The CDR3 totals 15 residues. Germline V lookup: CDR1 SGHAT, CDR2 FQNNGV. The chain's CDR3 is CASSLGTPSTGEQFF. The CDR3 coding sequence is TGTGCCAGCAGCTTGGGCACTCCCTCTACAGGGGAGCAGTTCTTC.